This entry lists 26 T cell receptor beta chains sequenced from one sample in a study of shared clonotypes between healthy human individuals. TCRdb's copy holds only in-frame clones and misses some; the assay was immunoSEQ multiplex PCR. This sample has about 680,000 clones, with approximately 90% found just once. Naive CD8 cells lacked CD45RO, underwent positive selection for CCR7 and left out terminally differentiated effector memory CD45RA+ cells. The sample was naive CD8+ T cells sorted from blood. The source is a man aged 30 to 45 in good health.

Of note for this clone: Other nucleotide sequences from this sample produce the same CDR3. The V gene is TRBV27, the J gene TRBJ2-7; D is possibly TRBD1 (6 bases). Germline-derived CDR1 and CDR2 are MNHEY and SMNVEV (reference sequence). The CDR3 runs 12 residues. V gave up 5 bases and J gave up 2 bases, with 7 bases separating them. CDR3 sequence: CASSGTTYEQYF. The CDR3 nucleotides are TGTGCCAGCAGTGGGACAACCTACGAGCAGTACTTC.

The genes are TRBV4-1 and TRBJ1-1; D is possibly TRBD1 (6 bases). The CDR3 spans 15 residues. CDR1 is MGHRA, CDR2 YSYEKL, per germline. V dropped 3 bases and J dropped 4 bases, with 15 bases sitting between them. CDR3 amino acids: CASSHQTSGATEAFF. CDR3 in DNA: TGCGCCAGCAGCCACCAGACCTCGGGGGCCACTGAAGCTTTCTTT.

V gene TRBV6-5 combines with J gene TRBJ2-7; D may be TRBD1 (5 bases). The CDR3 runs 14 residues. The germline gives CDR1 MNHEY, CDR2 SVGAGI. The germline V and J ends were trimmed by 4 bases and 7 bases, with 17 bases remaining between them. The CDR3 loop reads CASSSFTGSREQYF. The DNA of the CDR3 is TGTGCCAGCAGTTCTTTTACAGGTTCTAGGGAGCAGTACTTC.

The rearrangement uses TRBV6-5 and TRBJ2-1; D gene uncertain. Looked up from germline, CDR1 is MNHEY and CDR2 is SVGAGI. Trimming took off 8 bases at V and 10 bases at J, with 18 bases between the two ends. The CDR3 has 13 amino acids. In DNA, the CDR3 is TGTGCCAGCCTCAGCGACGACCTTAGGGAGCAGTTCTTC. Protein product: CASLSDDLREQFF.

The V gene is TRBV21-1, the J gene TRBJ2-7; TRBD1 is taken as the D call from the table, unchecked against the DNA. TRBV21-1 is a recognized pseudogene. The CDR3 has 12 amino acids. The CDR3: CASLRGQGEQYF. CDR3 DNA sequence: TGTGCCAGCCTCAGGGGGCAAGGTGAGCAGTACTTC.

J is TRBJ1-1 and V is TRBV29-1; maybe TRBD1 (5 bases). The V end lost 4 bases, the J end lost 7 bases, and 13 bases lay between the germline ends. The CDR3 is made up of 12 amino acids. CDR1 is SQVTM, CDR2 ANQGSEA, per germline. CDR3 in amino acids: CSVVGARSEAFF. The DNA of the CDR3 is TGCAGCGTTGTAGGGGCGAGGAGTGAAGCTTTCTTT.

The chain links TRBV7-9 to TRBJ2-1; TRBD2 agrees at 7 bases. Germline V lookup: CDR1 SEHNR, CDR2 FQNEAQ (reference sequence). V gave up 0 bases and J gave up 10 bases; unmatched junction bases: 9. This CDR3 comprises 15 residues. The CDR3 is CASSLAMGEGREQFF. DNA for the CDR3: TGTGCCAGCAGCTTAGCGATGGGGGAGGGCCGGGAGCAGTTCTTC.

J is TRBJ2-7 and V is TRBV19; 10 bases are a match to TRBD1. CDR1 is LNHDA, CDR2 SQIVND, per germline (reference sequence). Trimming cost V 10 bases and J 0 bases; bases outside gene matches: 12. The CDR3 runs to 16 residues. The CDR3 region has the DNA TGTGCCACCACAGGACAGGGGGAGTTCGGCTCCTACGAGCAGTACTTC. This translates into CATTGQGEFGSYEQYF.

The chain uses TRBV2 and TRBJ2-7; D might be TRBD1 or TRBD2, each matching 5 bases. Trimming took 6 bases from V and 3 from J, leaving 18 bases between them. Per germline, CDR1 SNHLY and CDR2 FYNNEI. The length of the CDR3 is 15 residues. This chain's CDR3 is CASSEGPTISYEQYF. CDR3 in DNA: TGTGCCAGCAGCGAGGGACCGACGATAAGCTACGAGCAGTACTTC.

The rearrangement uses TRBV7-2 and TRBJ1-4; D possibly corresponds to TRBD1 (6 bases). In germline, CDR1 is SGHTA, CDR2 FQGNSA. This CDR3 has 17 amino acids. V lost 3 bases to trimming and J lost 8 bases, with 22 bases between them. DNA of the CDR3: TGTGCCAGCAGCTTGAGCGGCCCCAGGGGAGGAGCAGAAAAACTGTTTTTT. It codes for CASSLSGPRGGAEKLFF.

About this clone itself: This specimen includes other DNA sequences encoding the same CDR3. V usage is TRBV27 and J usage is TRBJ2-3, with TRBD1 matching 8 bases. Germline V gene data show CDR1 as MNHEY and CDR2 as SMNVEV (reference sequence). Trimming at V came to 5 bases and at J to 3 bases, leaving 4 bases not matched to a gene. The CDR3 runs 14 residues. The CDR3 DNA sequence: TGTGCCAGCAGTCCAGGGGGCAATACAGATACGCAGTATTTT. This codes for CASSPGGNTDTQYF.

This clone was counted between two and nine times. This CDR3 is also generated by other DNA sequences in the sample. J is TRBJ2-7 and V is TRBV2; D is uncertain. V lost 6 bases, J lost 4 bases, and 4 bases lay in between. Looked up from germline, CDR1 is SNHLY and CDR2 is FYNNEI. The CDR3 extends over 10 amino acids. The CDR3 bases are TGTGCCAGCAGGGGTTACGAGCAGTACTTC. Protein sequence: CASRGYEQYF. Full variable domain (remainder filled in from reference TRBV2 and TRBJ2-7): EPEVTQTPSHQVTQMGQEVILRCVPISNHLYFYWYRQILGQKVEFLVSFYNNEISEKSEIFDDQFSVERPDGSNFTLKIRSTKLEDSAMYFCASRGYEQYFGPGTRLTVT.

The V call is TRBV7-8, the J call TRBJ2-1; TRBD2 matches at 7 bases. Unmatched junction bases numbered 7, after V lost 3 bases and J lost 5 bases. CDR1 is SGHVS and CDR2 is FQNEAQ in the germline V gene. The CDR3 is made up of 15 amino acids. In DNA form, the CDR3 reads TGTGCCAGCAGCTTTCGCACTAGCGCCGACAATGAGCAGTTCTTC. This encodes CASSFRTSADNEQFF.

The genes are TRBV7-9 and TRBJ2-1, with a possible D match to TRBD2 (6 bases). CDR3 length: 16 amino acids. CDR1 is SEHNR and CDR2 is FQNEAQ in the germline V gene (reference sequence). V shed 4 bases and J shed 8 bases, with 21 bases lying between them. In DNA form, the CDR3 reads TGTGCCAGCAGCTCGGAGGGACTTCTGGTGTGGCATGAGCAGTTCTTC. Amino acids: CASSSEGLLVWHEQFF.

V usage is TRBV10-1 and J usage is TRBJ2-7, with 9 bases matching TRBD2. This CDR3 comprises 15 residues. The ends lost 4 bases at V and 5 bases at J; junction bases unmatched: 9. Germline V CDR1 and CDR2: WNHNN, SYGVQD (reference sequence). The CDR3 DNA sequence: TGCGCCAGCAGTGGAAGAGTAGCGGGAGTTGACGAGCAGTACTTC. Its protein product is CASSGRVAGVDEQYF.

The V and J genes are TRBV7-9 and TRBJ2-7; 9 bases line up with TRBD1. The CDR3 has 17 amino acids. Germline V CDR1 and CDR2: SEHNR, FQNEAQ (reference sequence). Trimming cost V 5 bases and J 3 bases; bases outside gene matches: 14. CDR3 residues: CASSGNSWTGDYYEQYF. CDR3 nucleotides: TGTGCCAGCAGCGGAAACTCCTGGACAGGGGATTACTACGAGCAGTACTTC.

The chain combines TRBV6-5 with TRBJ2-5; 7 positions agree with TRBD1. Trimming cost V 4 bases and J 1 base; bases outside gene matches: 3. CDR1 MNHEY and CDR2 SVGAGI come from the germline V gene. The CDR3 totals 14 residues. This CDR3 is CASSLTGTQETQYF. The CDR3 DNA reads as TGTGCCAGCAGTTTGACAGGGACCCAAGAGACCCAGTACTTC.

The CDR3 is CASSLVSSGSYEQYF. The DNA of the CDR3 is TGCGCCAGCAGCCTAGTCTCTAGCGGCTCCTACGAGCAGTACTTC. The chain links TRBV4-1 to TRBJ2-7, with 7 bases fitting TRBD2. The germline V gene has CDR1 MGHRA and CDR2 YSYEKL. The CDR3 is 15 amino acids. Losses at the gene ends were 4 bases for V and 0 bases for J; bases not matched to a gene: 6.

The V and J genes are TRBV7-9 and TRBJ2-7, with a tentative D call TRBD2 (6 bases). CDR1 SEHNR and CDR2 FQNEAQ come from the germline V gene (reference sequence). V was trimmed by 0 bases and J by 4 bases, leaving 16 bases between them. The CDR3 runs to 16 residues. The DNA for the CDR3 is TGTGCCAGCAGCTTAGCGCCGACTAGTTATAATTACGAGCAGTACTTC. This translates into CASSLAPTSYNYEQYF.

This clone has a handful of counts. This sequence joins TRBV13 and TRBJ2-2; D remains unclear. V was clipped by 0 bases and J by 3 bases, with 2 bases between them. Germline assignment: CDR1 PRHDT and CDR2 FYEKMQ (reference sequence). This CDR3 has 13 amino acids. CDR3 DNA: TGTGCCAGCAGCTTAGGGGACACCGGGGAGCTGTTTTTT. Encoded protein: CASSLGDTGELFF.

The CDR3 DNA reads TGCGCCAGCAGCCCGAGGACTAGCGGGAGATTGACAGATACGCAGTATTTT. It translates to CASSPRTSGRLTDTQYF. The chain combines TRBV5-1 with TRBJ2-3; the match to TRBD2 covers 13 bases. There are 17 residues in the CDR3. Germline CDR1 and CDR2: SGHRS and YFSETQ. V lost 4 bases to trimming and J lost 3 bases; unmatched junction nucleotides: 8.

The chain employs TRBV11-2 and TRBJ1-3, with D tentatively TRBD1 (5 bases). V was shortened by 7 bases and J by 15 bases, with 25 bases between the two germline ends. The CDR3 extends over 14 amino acids. The germline CDR1 and CDR2 sequences are SGHAT and FQNNGV. CDR3 loop: CASTEWDRPLTTYF. The CDR3, as DNA: TGTGCCAGCACCGAATGGGACCGTCCCCTCACGACATATTTT.

The sample holds one count of this clone. The chain combines TRBV7-9 with TRBJ2-5; D is perhaps TRBD1 (6 bases). The germline V gene has CDR1 SEHNR and CDR2 FQNEAQ (reference sequence). This CDR3 is 19 amino acids long. Trimming took off 5 bases at V and 5 bases at J, with 30 bases between the two ends. CDR3 bases: TGTGCCAGCAGCCAACCCCCCTCGTGGCCACTGCCAGGGGCTGAGACCCAGTACTTC. Amino acids: CASSQPPSWPLPGAETQYF.

The V call is TRBV7-4, the J call TRBJ2-1; D may be TRBD2 (5 bases). This CDR3 region has 15 residues. V gave up 5 bases and J gave up 8 bases, with 19 bases separating them. Germline assignment: CDR1 SGHVT and CDR2 SQSDAQ. Written as DNA, the CDR3 is TGTGCCAGCAGCCTCAAGACACTAGTTGCCGATGAGCAGTTCTTC. Amino acids: CASSLKTLVADEQFF.

This clone was found a few times. The V and J genes are TRBV6-1 and TRBJ2-1; no firm D call. The ends were cut back, 2 bases at V and 5 bases at J, with 7 bases in the middle. Germline V lookup: CDR1 MNHNS, CDR2 SASEGT. CDR3 length: 13 residues. The CDR3 spells CASSEWRNNEQFF. The DNA of the CDR3 is TGTGCCAGCAGTGAATGGCGGAACAATGAGCAGTTCTTC.

J is TRBJ1-1 and V is TRBV30; perhaps TRBD1 as D (5 bases). Deletions cut 1 base from V and 10 bases from J, with 16 bases between. The CDR3 runs 13 residues. Germline V lookup: CDR1 GTSNPN, CDR2 SVGIG (reference sequence). In DNA, the CDR3 is TGTGCCTGGAGTGCCCCGACAGCCGAGGGAGCTTTCTTT. This gives the protein CAWSAPTAEGAFF.